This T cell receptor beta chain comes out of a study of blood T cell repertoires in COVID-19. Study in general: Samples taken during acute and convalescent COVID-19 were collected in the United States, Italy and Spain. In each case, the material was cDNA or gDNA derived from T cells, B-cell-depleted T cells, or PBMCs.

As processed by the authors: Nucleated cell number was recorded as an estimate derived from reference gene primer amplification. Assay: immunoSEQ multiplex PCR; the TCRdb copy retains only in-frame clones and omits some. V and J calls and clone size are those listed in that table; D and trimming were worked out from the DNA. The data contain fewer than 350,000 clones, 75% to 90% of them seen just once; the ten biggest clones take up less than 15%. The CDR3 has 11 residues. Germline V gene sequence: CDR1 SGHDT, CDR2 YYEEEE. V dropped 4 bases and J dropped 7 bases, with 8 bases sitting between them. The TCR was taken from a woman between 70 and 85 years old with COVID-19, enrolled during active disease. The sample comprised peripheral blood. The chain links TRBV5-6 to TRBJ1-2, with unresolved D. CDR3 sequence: CASSAGFGYTF. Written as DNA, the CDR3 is TGTGCCAGCAGCGCGGGGTTTGGCTACACCTTC. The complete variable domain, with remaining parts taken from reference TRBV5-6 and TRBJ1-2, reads DAGVTQSPTHLIKTRGQQVTLRCSPKSGHDTVSWYQQALGQGPQFIFQYYEEEERQRGNFPDRFSGHQFPNYSSELNVNALLLGDSALYLCASSAGFGYTFGSGTRLTVV.